This TCR beta chain stems from a study of T-cell memory formation after mild COVID-19. Study-wide background: Largely donor-specific sequence clusters came from two donors.

Concerning this clonotype: Antigen: not known.

Trimming pared 5 bases from V and 2 bases from J, leaving 10 bases between. The CDR3 runs 13 residues. In germline, CDR1 is SQVTM, CDR2 ANQGSEA. TCRdb independently ran MiXCR on the 5' RACE reads; one entry per CDR3 protein. The sample contains a few hundred thousand distinct CDR3 sequences, roughly 17% of which appear only once. Study-level findings and limits: Contracting CD8+ clones were enriched in EMRA, CD4+ mainly in CM and EM.

The sample was PBMCs or a T cell subset sorted from them (not recorded which). The V call is TRBV29-1, the J call TRBJ1-5, with D tentatively TRBD1 (5 bases). This clonotype was sampled from a man between 18 and 29 years old who had mild COVID-19 (a few samples of this study predate the infection). Cell type and time point are not known. The CDR3 reads CSVREQGNQPQHF. The CDR3 DNA reads as TGCAGCGTTAGGGAACAGGGCAATCAGCCCCAGCATTTT.